These 6 T cell receptor beta chains originate from one sample sequenced in a study of control samples from healthy donors and cancer patients (dated by TCRdb to the early 2020s). Library preparation used the immunoSEQ multiplex PCR assay. Not all clones reach the TCRdb copy of this immuneACCESS table, which keeps in-frame sequences only. Checked studies attribute under half of the gap to unresolved V genes and leave the rest unexplained. The sample profile shows about 160,000 clones; about 94% of them were found once. The ten largest clones represent around 8.5% of the sample. Sequenced input: blood. Receptor source: a woman in her forties in good health.

The chain carries TRBV14 and TRBJ1-2; D not resolved. V lost 0 bases and J lost 0, with 17 bases in between. Germline loops: CDR1 SGHDN, CDR2 FVKESK. CDR3 length equals 18 residues. The CDR3 sequence: CASSQDTRRYGPNYGYTF. CDR3 in DNA: TGTGCCAGCAGCCAAGATACCCGGAGGTACGGACCTAACTATGGCTACACCTTC.

The table lists this clone with a count of one. The chain links TRBV5-1 to TRBJ2-3, with unresolved D. CDR3 length: 14 residues. Germline V gives CDR1 SGHRS, CDR2 YFSETQ. Trimming removed 0 bases at V and 6 bases at J, with 11 bases between. The CDR3 region has the DNA TGCGCCAGCAGCTTGGGCGCCCAATTGGATACGCAGTATTTT. Translated: CASSLGAQLDTQYF.

This rearrangement joins TRBV11-3 to TRBJ2-7; 10 bases line up with TRBD1. With V trimmed by 3 bases and J by 5 bases, 7 bases remained unmatched. The CDR3 contains 15 residues. The germline V gene encodes CDR1 SGHNT and CDR2 YENEEA. CDR3 residues: CASSLTSGTGDEQYF. The CDR3 DNA is TGTGCCAGCAGCTTGACTTCCGGGACAGGGGACGAGCAGTACTTC.

The chain couples TRBV4-1 to TRBJ1-2; 8 bases agree with TRBD1. CDR1 and CDR2 from the germline V gene are MGHRA and YSYEKL. The CDR3 has 16 residues. Unmatched junction bases numbered 13, after V lost 4 bases and J lost 6 bases. The CDR3 is CASSRVLDREANGYTF. CDR3 nucleotide sequence: TGCGCCAGCAGCCGGGTGTTGGACAGGGAGGCTAATGGCTACACCTTC.

The chain links TRBV4-3 to TRBJ2-7; D gene ambiguous. The V end was cut by 1 base, the J end by 1 base, with 8 bases between. Per the germline V gene, CDR1 is LGHNA and CDR2 is YSLEER. This CDR3 contains 14 residues. The CDR3 DNA sequence: TGCGCCAGCAGCCAAGGGTTGGCATCCTACGAGCAGTACTTC. Protein sequence: CASSQGLASYEQYF.

This rearrangement joins TRBV25-1 to TRBJ2-7, with D unresolved. The CDR3 consists of 14 residues. The germline V gene encodes CDR1 MGHDK and CDR2 SYGVNS. Trimming removed 3 bases at V and 4 bases at J, with 13 bases between. The chain's CDR3 is CASSDDKKVYEQYF. The DNA for the CDR3 is TGTGCCAGCAGTGACGACAAGAAAGTATACGAGCAGTACTTC.